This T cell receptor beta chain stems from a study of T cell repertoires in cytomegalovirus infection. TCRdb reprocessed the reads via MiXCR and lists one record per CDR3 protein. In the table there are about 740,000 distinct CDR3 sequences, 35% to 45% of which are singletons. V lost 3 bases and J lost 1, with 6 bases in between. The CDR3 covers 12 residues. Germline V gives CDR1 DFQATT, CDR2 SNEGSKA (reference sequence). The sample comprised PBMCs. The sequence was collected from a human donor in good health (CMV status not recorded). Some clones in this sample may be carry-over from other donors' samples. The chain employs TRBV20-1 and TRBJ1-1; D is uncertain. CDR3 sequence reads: CSASSTNTEAFF. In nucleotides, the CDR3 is TGCAGTGCTAGTTCGACGAACACTGAAGCTTTCTTT.